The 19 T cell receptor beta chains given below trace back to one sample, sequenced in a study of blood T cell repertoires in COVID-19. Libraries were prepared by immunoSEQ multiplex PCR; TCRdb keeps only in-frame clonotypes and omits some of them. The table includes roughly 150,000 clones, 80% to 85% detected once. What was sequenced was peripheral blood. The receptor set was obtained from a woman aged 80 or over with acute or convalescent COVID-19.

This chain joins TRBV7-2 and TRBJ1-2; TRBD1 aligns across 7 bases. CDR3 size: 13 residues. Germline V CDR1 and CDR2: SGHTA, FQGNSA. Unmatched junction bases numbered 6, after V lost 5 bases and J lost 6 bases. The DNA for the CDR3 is TGTGCCAGCAGCGCCCACAGGGGAAATGGCTACACCTTC. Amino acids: CASSAHRGNGYTF.

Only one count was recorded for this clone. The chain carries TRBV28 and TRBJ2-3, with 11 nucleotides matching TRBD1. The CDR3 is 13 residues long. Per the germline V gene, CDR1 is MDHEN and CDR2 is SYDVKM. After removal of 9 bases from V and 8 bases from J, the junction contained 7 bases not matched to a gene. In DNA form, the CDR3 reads TGTGCCAGTACGGGACAGGGGGTTGTTACGCAGTATTTT. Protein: CASTGQGVVTQYF.

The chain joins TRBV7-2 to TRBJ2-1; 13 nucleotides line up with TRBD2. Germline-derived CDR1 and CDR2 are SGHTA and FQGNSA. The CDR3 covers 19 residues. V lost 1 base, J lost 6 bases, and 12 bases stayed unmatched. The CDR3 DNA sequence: TGTGCCAGCAGCTTAGTCAGAGGGACTAGCGGGGTAAAACCCAATGAGCAGTTCTTC. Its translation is CASSLVRGTSGVKPNEQFF.

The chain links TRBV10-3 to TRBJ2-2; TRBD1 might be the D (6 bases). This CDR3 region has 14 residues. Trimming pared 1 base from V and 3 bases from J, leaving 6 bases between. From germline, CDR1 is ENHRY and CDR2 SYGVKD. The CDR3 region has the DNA TGTGCCATCAGTGAGTGGACAGACACCGGGGAGCTGTTTTTT. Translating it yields CAISEWTDTGELFF.

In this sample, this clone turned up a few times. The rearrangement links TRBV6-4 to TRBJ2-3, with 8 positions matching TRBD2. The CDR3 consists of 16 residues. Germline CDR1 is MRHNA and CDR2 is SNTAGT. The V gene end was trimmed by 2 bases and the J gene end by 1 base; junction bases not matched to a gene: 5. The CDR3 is CASSDTGGPGTDTQYF. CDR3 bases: TGTGCCAGCAGTGACACGGGGGGGCCTGGCACAGATACGCAGTATTTT.

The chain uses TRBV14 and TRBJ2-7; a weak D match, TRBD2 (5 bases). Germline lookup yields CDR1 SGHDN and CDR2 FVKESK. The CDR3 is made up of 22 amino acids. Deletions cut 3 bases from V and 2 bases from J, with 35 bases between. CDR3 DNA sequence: TGTGCCAGCAGCCAGACGACCCCACGGGAAACGGGGATCCCGACGGAAACCTACGAGCAGTACTTC. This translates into CASSQTTPRETGIPTETYEQYF.

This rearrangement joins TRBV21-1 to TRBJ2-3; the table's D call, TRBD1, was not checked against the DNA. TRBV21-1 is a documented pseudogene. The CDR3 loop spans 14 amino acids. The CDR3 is CASSKTGVTDTQYF. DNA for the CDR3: TGTGCCAGCAGCAAGACAGGGGTCACAGATACGCAGTATTTT.

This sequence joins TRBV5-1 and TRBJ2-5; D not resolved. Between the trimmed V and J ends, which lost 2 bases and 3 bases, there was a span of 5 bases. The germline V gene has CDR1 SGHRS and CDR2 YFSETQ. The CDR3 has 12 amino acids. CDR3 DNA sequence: TGCGCCAGCAGCTTACCGGAAGAGACCCAGTACTTC. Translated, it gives CASSLPEETQYF.

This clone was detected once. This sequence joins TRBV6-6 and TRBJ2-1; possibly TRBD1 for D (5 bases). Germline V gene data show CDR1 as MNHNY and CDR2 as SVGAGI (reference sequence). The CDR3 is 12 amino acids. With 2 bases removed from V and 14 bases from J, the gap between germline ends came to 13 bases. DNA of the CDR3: TGTGCCAGCAGTTACACGGACACCGAGGAGTTCTTC. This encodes CASSYTDTEEFF.

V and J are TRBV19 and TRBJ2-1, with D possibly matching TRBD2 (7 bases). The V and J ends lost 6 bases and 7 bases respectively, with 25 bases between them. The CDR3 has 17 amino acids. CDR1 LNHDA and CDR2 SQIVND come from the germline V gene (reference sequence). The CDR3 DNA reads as TGTGCCAGTAGCCCCATTGGTAGGGGGGGCGTTAGTAATGAGCAGTTCTTC. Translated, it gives CASSPIGRGGVSNEQFF.

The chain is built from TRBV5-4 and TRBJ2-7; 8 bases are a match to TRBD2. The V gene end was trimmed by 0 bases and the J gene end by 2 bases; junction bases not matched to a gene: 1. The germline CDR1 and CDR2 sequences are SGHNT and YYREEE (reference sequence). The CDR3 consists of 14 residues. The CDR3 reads CASSLGAGAYEQYF. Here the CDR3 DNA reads TGTGCCAGCAGCTTGGGAGCGGGGGCCTACGAGCAGTACTTC.

CDR3 protein: CASSQGFDTEAFF. The CDR3 DNA sequence: TGTGCCAGCAGCCAAGGTTTCGACACTGAAGCTTTCTTT. The genes are TRBV4-2 and TRBJ1-1; D not certain. From germline, CDR1 is LGHNA and CDR2 YNFKEQ. The CDR3 spans 13 residues. The V gene lost 1 base and the J gene lost 3 bases, with 6 bases spanning the gap.

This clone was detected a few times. CDR3 residues: CASGNGGRETQYF. In DNA form, the CDR3 reads TGTGCCAGCGGGAACGGGGGACGGGAGACCCAGTACTTC. This sequence joins TRBV6-5 and TRBJ2-5, with a weak D call TRBD2 (6 bases). Trimming took 8 bases from V and 5 from J, leaving 15 bases between them. CDR1 and CDR2 from the germline V gene are MNHEY and SVGAGI. This CDR3 is 13 amino acids long.

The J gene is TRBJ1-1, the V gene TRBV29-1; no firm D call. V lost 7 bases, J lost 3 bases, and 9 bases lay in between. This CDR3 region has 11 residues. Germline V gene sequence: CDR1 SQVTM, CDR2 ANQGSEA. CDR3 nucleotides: TGCAGCGGAGGATTCGACACTGAAGCTTTCTTT. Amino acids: CSGGFDTEAFF.

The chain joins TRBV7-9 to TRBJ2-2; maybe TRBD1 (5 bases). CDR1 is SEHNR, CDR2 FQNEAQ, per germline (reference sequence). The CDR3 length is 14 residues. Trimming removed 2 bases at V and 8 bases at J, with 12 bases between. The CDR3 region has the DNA TGTGCCAGCAGCTTACAGGGAAGGAAAGGGGAGCTGTTTTTT. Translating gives CASSLQGRKGELFF.

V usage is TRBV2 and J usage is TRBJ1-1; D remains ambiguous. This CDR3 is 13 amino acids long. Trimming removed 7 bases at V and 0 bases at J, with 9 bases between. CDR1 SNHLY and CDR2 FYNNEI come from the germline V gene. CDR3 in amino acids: CASTLYMNTEAFF. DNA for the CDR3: TGTGCCAGCACCCTTTACATGAACACTGAAGCTTTCTTT. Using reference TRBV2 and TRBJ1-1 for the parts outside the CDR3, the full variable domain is EPEVTQTPSHQVTQMGQEVILRCVPISNHLYFYWYRQILGQKVEFLVSFYNNEISEKSEIFDDQFSVERPDGSNFTLKIRSTKLEDSAMYFCASTLYMNTEAFFGQGTRLTVV.

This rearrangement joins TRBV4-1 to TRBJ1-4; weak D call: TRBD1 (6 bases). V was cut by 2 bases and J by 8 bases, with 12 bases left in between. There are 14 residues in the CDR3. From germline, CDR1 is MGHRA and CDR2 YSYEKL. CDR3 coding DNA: TGCGCCAGCAGCCAAACAGGGATTGGCGAAAAACTGTTTTTT. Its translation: CASSQTGIGEKLFF.

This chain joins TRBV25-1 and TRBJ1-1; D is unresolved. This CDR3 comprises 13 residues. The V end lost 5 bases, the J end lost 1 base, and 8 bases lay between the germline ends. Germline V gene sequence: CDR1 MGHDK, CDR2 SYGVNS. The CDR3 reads CASSPQSNTEAFF. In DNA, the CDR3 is TGTGCCAGCAGTCCGCAGTCGAACACTGAAGCTTTCTTT.

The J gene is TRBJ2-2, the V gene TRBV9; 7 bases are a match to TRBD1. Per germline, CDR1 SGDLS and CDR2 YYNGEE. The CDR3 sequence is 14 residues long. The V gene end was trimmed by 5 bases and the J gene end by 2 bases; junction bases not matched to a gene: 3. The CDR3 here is CASSGTANTGELFF. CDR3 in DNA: TGTGCCAGCAGTGGGACAGCTAACACCGGGGAGCTGTTTTTT.